This T cell receptor beta chain is drawn from a study of T cells after yellow fever vaccination. This CDR3 is 13 amino acids long. Per germline, CDR1 LGHNA and CDR2 YSLEER. V lost 2 bases, J lost 4 bases, and 9 bases lay in between. Many counts were recorded for this clonotype. A universal primer site and UMIs were added as TCR cDNA was made by 5'RACE template switching. MiXCR, applied by TCRdb to the 5' RACE reads, yields one record per CDR3 protein. The table shows some 500,000 distinct CDR3 sequences, with about 13% occurring only once. The TCR sequence derives from a man aged 25 to 40 who received the YFV17D yellow fever vaccine. The chain is built from TRBV4-3 and TRBJ2-7; D uncertain. This specimen was PBMCs, taken on the day of the yellow fever booster vaccination. The CDR3, as DNA: TGCGCCAGCAGCCAATCTCAGCATTACGAGCAGTACTTC. Its translation: CASSQSQHYEQYF.